This T cell receptor beta chain came from a study of cytomegalovirus exposure and HLA in healthy donors. The study ran its PCR with 60 Vbeta and 13 Jbeta primers. Produced via immunoSEQ multiplex PCR; TCRdb's table is partial and in-frame only. This sample has about 97,000 clones, with 50% to 70% found just once. Study-level points and caveats: Available immune exposure information covered CMV serostatus only.

The germline V gene encodes CDR1 SGHTS and CDR2 YDEGEE. CDR3 length equals 15 residues. V shed 0 bases and J shed 2 bases, with 12 bases lying between them. About this clone itself: Its antigen is still unknown.

The chain couples TRBV5-8 to TRBJ2-7; D gene ambiguous. The receptor was derived from a human donor in good health. Input material: PBMCs. The CDR3 loop is CASSLAGQLTYEQYF. In DNA form, the CDR3 reads TGTGCCAGCAGCTTGGCCGGCCAACTAACCTACGAGCAGTACTTC.